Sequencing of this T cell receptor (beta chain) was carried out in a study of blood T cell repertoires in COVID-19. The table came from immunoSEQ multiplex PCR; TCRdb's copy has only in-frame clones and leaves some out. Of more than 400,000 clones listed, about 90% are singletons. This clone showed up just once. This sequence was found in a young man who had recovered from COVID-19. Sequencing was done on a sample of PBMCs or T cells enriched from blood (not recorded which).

CDR3 nucleotide sequence: TGCAGCGTCTCAACGTACGGTCGGAACACTGAAGCTTTCTTT. It encodes CSVSTYGRNTEAFF. V and J are TRBV29-1 and TRBJ1-1; D unresolved. Trimming removed 6 bases at V and 1 base at J, with 15 bases between. The CDR3 has 14 amino acids. Per the germline V gene, CDR1 is SQVTM and CDR2 is ANQGSEA.